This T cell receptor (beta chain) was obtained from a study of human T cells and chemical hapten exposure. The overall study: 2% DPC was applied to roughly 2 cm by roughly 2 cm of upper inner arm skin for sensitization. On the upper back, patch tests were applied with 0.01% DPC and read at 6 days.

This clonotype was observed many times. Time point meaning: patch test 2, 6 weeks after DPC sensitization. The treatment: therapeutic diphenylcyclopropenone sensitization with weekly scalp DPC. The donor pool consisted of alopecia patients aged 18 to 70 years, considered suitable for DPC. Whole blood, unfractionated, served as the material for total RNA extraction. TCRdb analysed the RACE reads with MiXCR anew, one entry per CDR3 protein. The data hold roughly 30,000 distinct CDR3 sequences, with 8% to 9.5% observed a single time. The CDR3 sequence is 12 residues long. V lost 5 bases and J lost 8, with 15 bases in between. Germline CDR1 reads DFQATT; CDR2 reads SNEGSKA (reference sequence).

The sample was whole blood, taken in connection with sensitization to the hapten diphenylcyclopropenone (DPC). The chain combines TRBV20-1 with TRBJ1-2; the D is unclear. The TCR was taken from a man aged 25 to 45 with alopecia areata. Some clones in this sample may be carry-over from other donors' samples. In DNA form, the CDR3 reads TGCAGTGCTTTGGGCCACCTTTGGGGCTACACCTTC. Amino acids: CSALGHLWGYTF.